The entry that follows covers one T cell receptor beta chain sequence. The antigen this receptor binds is unknown. Base quality data are lacking; no much larger clone is found one base away. In the germline V gene, CDR1 corresponds to SGDLS and CDR2 to YYNGEE. The germline V and J ends show losses of 3 bases and 1 base respectively, and no gene match explains 6 bases of the junction. The CDR3 covers 15 residues, taking in both the cysteine and the phenylalanine. Solely the CDR3 DNA is kept, with 45 bases framed from the first base. Collaborating institutions collected whole blood in K2EDTA tubes following their own protocols. Collaborator samples were shipped for TCRbeta analysis as frozen whole blood, isolated PBMCs, or DNA extracted from either sample type. This sample was included in a study of blood T cell repertoires in COVID-19 (dated by TCRdb to the early 2020s). Looking at the study overall: The collaborator samples originated in the United States, Italy and Spain and spanned the acute and convalescent phases of COVID-19. The prospective study material was composed of cDNA or gDNA derived from T cells, B-cell-depleted T cells, or PBMCs. The dataset comprised deeply sampled blood TCRbeta repertoires from subjects exposed to, actively infected with, or recovered from COVID-19. The repertoires were released in a freely available public database intended as a resource for research on the immune response to SARS-CoV-2. The samples were drawn from the first 160 participants of the ongoing ImmuneRACE study and from some 1,300 subjects provided by 6 global collaborators. A de-identified subject ID, COVID-19 status, age in years and sex were almost always included in the sample metadata. Where available, HLA class I and class II types were taken from metadata supplied by the sample provider and were not determined by assay-based typing.

What the research found in general, with its limitations: The amount of clinical and demographic metadata varied by source and participant and was provided uncurated.

TCRbeta CDR3 regions were amplified from genomic DNA using the immunoSEQ Assay, a bias-controlled multiplex PCR. The authors' pipeline ran thus. The number of nucleated cells in each sample was estimated by amplification of reference gene primers within the assay. To quantify the absolute abundance of each unique TCRbeta CDR3 rearrangement, sequence reads were collapsed and filtered. Productive Simpson clonality was computed per sample as the square root of Simpson's diversity index over productive rearrangements. Sourced from immuneACCESS, this table was stored by TCRdb with only in-frame sequences that have V and J called. A share of the clones is absent; for the studies checked, an unresolved V gene accounts for under half, and the remainder has no known explanation. That table furnishes V, J and clone size, whereas the DNA furnished D and trimming. The sample data list about 260,000 clones, and 88% of these were observed just once. Approximately 0.7% of the sample is in the top ten clones.

The sample comprised peripheral blood. The rearranged chain carries TRBV9 and TRBJ2-7, with 8 middle bases fitting TRBD2. This TCR was sampled from a human donor in a cohort sampled during active COVID-19. CDR3 reads: CASSASGGISYEQYF. The DNA sequence reads TGTGCCAGCAGCGCATCGGGAGGGATTTCCTACGAGCAGTACTTC.